This TCR beta chain was recorded in a study of T cell responses to AZD1222 COVID-19 vaccine. Study-wide points: Spike was spanned by vaccine-associated CD4 TCRs, with dominance at 160-218 and 743-854. Clonal diversity was possibly underestimated; the donors were predominantly white British and more often female. Only a handful of AZD1222 recipients tested seropositive at baseline.

Here immunoSEQ multiplex PCR was the method, and the copy in TCRdb shows in-frame clones only, minus some. There are 95,000 to 110,000 clones in the sample; about 85% occur only once, and approximately 4% lies in the top ten. The V segment lost 2 bases and the J segment 1 base; nucleotides outside the gene matches: 13. This CDR3 contains 19 residues. CDR1 and CDR2 from the germline V gene are SGHRS and YFSETQ. A remark on this clone: The antigen remains unidentified.

The receptor's source is an adult in good health. The genes are TRBV5-1 and TRBJ2-5, with 11 positions matching TRBD2. This specimen was peripheral blood, taken on day 0 of AZD1222 vaccination. In DNA form, the CDR3 reads TGCGCCAGCAGCTTTGGGACTAGCGGTCCTCGGGGGGCCCAAGAGACCCAGTACTTC. This gives the protein CASSFGTSGPRGAQETQYF.